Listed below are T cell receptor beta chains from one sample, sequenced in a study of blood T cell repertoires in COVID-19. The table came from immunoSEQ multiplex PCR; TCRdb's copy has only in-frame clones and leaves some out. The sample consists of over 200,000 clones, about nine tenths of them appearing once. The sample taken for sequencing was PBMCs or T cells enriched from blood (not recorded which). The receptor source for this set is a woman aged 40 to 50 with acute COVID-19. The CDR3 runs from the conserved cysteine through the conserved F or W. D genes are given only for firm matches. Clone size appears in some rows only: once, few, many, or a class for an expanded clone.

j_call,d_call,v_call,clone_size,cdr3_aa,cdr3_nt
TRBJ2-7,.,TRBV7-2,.,CASSSVHEQYF,TGTGCCAGCAGCTCGGTCCACGAGCAGTACTTC
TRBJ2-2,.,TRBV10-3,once,CAISEGQPTGELFF,TGTGCCATCAGTGAGGGACAGCCCACCGGGGAGCTGTTTTTT
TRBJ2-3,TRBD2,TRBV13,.,CASSLAAGGRGDTQYF,TGTGCCAGCAGCTTAGCGGCGGGGGGGCGGGGAGATACGCAGTATTTT
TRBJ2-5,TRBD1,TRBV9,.,CASSLGQGASETQYF,TGTGCCAGCAGCCTTGGACAGGGGGCGTCGGAGACCCAGTACTTC
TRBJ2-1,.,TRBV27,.,CASSLGTKVEQFF,TGTGCCAGCAGTTTAGGGACAAAAGTTGAGCAGTTCTTC
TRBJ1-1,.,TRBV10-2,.,CASRWDLNTEAFF,TGCGCCAGCCGTTGGGACTTGAACACTGAAGCTTTCTTT
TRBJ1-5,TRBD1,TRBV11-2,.,CASSLGGGTNQPQHF,TGTGCCAGCAGCTTAGGAGGGGGCACCAATCAGCCCCAGCATTTT
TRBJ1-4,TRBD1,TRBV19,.,CASRIAGGLVNEKLFF,TGTGCCAGTAGAATCGCAGGGGGCCTCGTTAATGAAAAACTGTTTTTT
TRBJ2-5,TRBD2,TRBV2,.,CASSEVAGRQETQYF,TGTGCCAGCAGTGAGGTAGCGGGGCGCCAAGAGACCCAGTACTTC
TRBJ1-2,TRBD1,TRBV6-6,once,CASSLIPTGDYGYTF,TGTGCCAGCAGTTTGATTCCCACAGGGGACTATGGCTACACCTTC
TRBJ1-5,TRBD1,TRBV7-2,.,CASSYTGGLGGNQPQHF,TGTGCCAGCAGTTATACAGGGGGCTTAGGTGGCAATCAGCCCCAGCATTTT
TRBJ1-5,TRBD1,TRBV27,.,CASRPGQGNQPQHF,TGTGCCAGCAGACCGGGACAGGGCAATCAGCCCCAGCATTTT
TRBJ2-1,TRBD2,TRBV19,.,CASRGTSGNPYNEQFF,TGTGCCAGTAGGGGGACTAGCGGGAACCCCTACAATGAGCAGTTCTTC
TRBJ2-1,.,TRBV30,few,CAWNLQVGNEQFF,TGTGCCTGGAACCTCCAGGTGGGCAATGAGCAGTTCTTC
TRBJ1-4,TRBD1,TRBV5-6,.,CASSLGTGGSRIGEKLFF,TGTGCCAGCAGCTTGGGGACAGGGGGGTCCAGGATTGGCGAAAAACTGTTTTTT
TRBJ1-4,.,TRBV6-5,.,CASRSTGATNEKLFF,TGTGCCAGCAGGTCCACAGGCGCAACTAATGAAAAACTGTTTTTT
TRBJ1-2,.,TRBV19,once,CASSPSYGYTF,TGTGCCAGTAGTCCCTCGTATGGCTACACCTTC
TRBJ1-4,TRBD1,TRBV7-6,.,CASSSVTRDSGSMTNEKLFF,TGTGCCAGCAGCTCCGTAACAAGGGACAGTGGTTCCATGACTAATGAAAAACTGTTTTTT
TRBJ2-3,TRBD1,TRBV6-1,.,CASSDTGGTDTQYF,TGTGCCAGCAGTGATACAGGGGGCACAGATACGCAGTATTTT
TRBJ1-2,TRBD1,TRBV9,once,CASSPGTDYGYTF,TGTGCCAGCAGCCCCGGGACAGATTATGGCTACACCTTC
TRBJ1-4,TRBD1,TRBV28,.,CASSSTGVEKLFF,TGTGCCAGCAGTTCAACAGGGGTTGAAAAACTGTTTTTT
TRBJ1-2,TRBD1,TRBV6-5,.,CASSLDRGGYGYTF,TGTGCCAGCAGTTTAGACAGGGGAGGGTATGGCTACACCTTC
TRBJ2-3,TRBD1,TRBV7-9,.,CASSLGAGGAVNTQYF,TGTGCCAGCAGCTTGGGGGCAGGGGGTGCGGTCAATACGCAGTATTTT
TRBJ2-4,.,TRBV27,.,CASSGDLAKNIQYF,TGTGCCAGCAGTGGCGACTTAGCCAAAAACATTCAGTACTTC
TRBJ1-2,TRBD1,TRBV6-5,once,CASRKNRDRGYGYTF,TGTGCCAGCAGGAAGAACCGGGACAGGGGCTATGGCTACACCTTC
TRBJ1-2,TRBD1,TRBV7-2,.,CASSSFNRGYGYTF,TGTGCCAGCAGCTCATTTAACAGGGGCTATGGCTACACCTTC
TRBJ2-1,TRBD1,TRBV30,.,CAFYSGGTGEQFF,TGTGCCTTCTACTCAGGGGGCACGGGGGAGCAGTTCTTC
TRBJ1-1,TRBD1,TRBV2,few,CATGQDMNTEAFF,TGTGCGACCGGACAGGACATGAACACTGAAGCTTTCTTT